The rows below give T cell receptor beta chains drawn from one sample of a study of CD8+CD57+ T cells in acquired aplastic anemia. TCRdb used MiXCR to reprocess the reads, holding one entry per CDR3 protein. The sample gives just over 200,000 distinct CDR3 sequences, around three fifths of which show up once; 58% is in the top ten. Sequencing used sorted CD4+, CD8+, or CD8+CD57+ T cells (not recorded which) from PBMCs. These receptors were collected from a human donor with aplastic anemia. The CDR3 runs from the conserved cysteine through the conserved F or W. D genes are given only for firm matches.

v_call	j_call	d_call	cdr3_aa
TRBV19	TRBJ1-1	TRBD1	CASMSRTGVGTIEAFF
TRBV7-6	TRBJ1-2	TRBD1	CASSARTGFDAYGYTF
TRBV6-7	TRBJ2-7	-	CASSVESGPSYEQYF
TRBV20-1	TRBJ1-4	-	CSAATNEKLFF
TRBV19	TRBJ1-2	TRBD1	CASSPSRTGYGYTF
TRBV7-9	TRBJ1-2	-	CASSPTQGGYGYTF
TRBV6-6	TRBJ2-6	-	CASCDGTKGSGANVLTF
TRBV5-1	TRBJ1-1	-	CASTSATENTEAFF
TRBV15	TRBJ2-5	TRBD1	CATSPSGGKVETQYF
TRBV7-9	TRBJ2-2	TRBD1	CASSFNRGRTGELFF
TRBV20-1	TRBJ2-1	TRBD2	CSAPLASGTSEQFF
TRBV11-3	TRBJ2-5	TRBD2	CASSPPRETSGNLGTQYF
TRBV7-8	TRBJ1-5	-	CASSLEVVGRLRPQHF
TRBV3-1	TRBJ1-6	-	CASSQDLGHSPLHF
TRBV9	TRBJ1-1	-	CASSVEGSNTEAFF
TRBV27	TRBJ2-7	-	CASSLYAGAPYEQYF
TRBV20-1	TRBJ2-1	TRBD2	CSATGLAGGLQFF
TRBV7-9	TRBJ1-1	-	CASGKGQYTEAFF
TRBV9	TRBJ1-6	-	CASSVDRGRGSPLHF
TRBV10-1	TRBJ1-6	-	CASSDQGPNTGELSYNSPLHF
TRBV6-1	TRBJ2-7	-	CASSVMGWQYF
TRBV7-3	TRBJ2-1	-	CASSSTQNNEQFF
TRBV29-1	TRBJ1-6	TRBD1	CSARLGTANSPLHF
TRBV7-6	TRBJ2-3	TRBD2	CASSLGAGGGTDTQYF
TRBV5-1	TRBJ1-4	-	CASSFYSGGDEKLFF
TRBV11-3	TRBJ2-6	-	CASSFPPGGANVLTF
TRBV4-3	TRBJ1-1	-	CASSQELDEGTEAFF
TRBV10-3	TRBJ2-3	TRBD2	CAISGYSRGGGADTQYF
TRBV5-4	TRBJ1-1	-	CASSLGQEETQYFGNLEAFF
TRBV10-3	TRBJ2-7	TRBD1	CASSYSSPDRIYEQYF
TRBV12-3/TRBV12-4	TRBJ2-7	-	CASSLGDIGSYEQYF
TRBV15	TRBJ1-2	-	CATSSPRYSYGYTF
TRBV7-2	TRBJ2-5	TRBD2	CASSPQSGGGETQYF